This passage covers 22 T cell receptor beta chains from one sample sequenced in a study of T cells in Graves' hyperthyroidism and ophthalmopathy. Amplified TCR beta CDR3 regions came from RNA transcripts. The study used the HTBI primer set for a first-round RT-PCR of the TCR CDR3. TCRdb processed the multiplex PCR reads anew with MiXCR; each CDR3 protein has one entry. The sample yields 640,000 or so distinct CDR3 sequences, 12% to 15% seen once. Specimen: blood. Receptors were obtained from a woman between 18 and 29 years old with Graves' ophthalmopathy.

A few counts support this clonotype. The gene calls are TRBV19 and TRBJ2-2, with D tentatively TRBD1 (6 bases). Trimming shortened V by 10 bases and J by 6 bases, and 21 bases separated the two germline ends. CDR1 and CDR2 (germline): LNHDA, SQIVND (reference sequence). The CDR3 extends over 15 amino acids. The CDR3 sequence: CATLDRRFLAGELFF. Written as DNA, the CDR3 is TGTGCCACCCTGGACAGACGCTTCTTGGCCGGGGAGCTGTTTTTT.

At least ten counts were recorded for this clonotype. The rearrangement links TRBV12-3 or TRBV12-4 to TRBJ2-6; no clear D. The CDR3 loop spans 12 amino acids. Trimming removed 10 bases at V and 0 bases at J, with 4 bases between. The CDR3 bases are TGTGCCACCTACTCTGGGGCCAACGTCCTGACTTTC. This encodes CATYSGANVLTF.

This clonotype has just a few counts. J is TRBJ2-7 and V is TRBV7-6, with 14 bases lining up with TRBD2. V shed 1 base and J 5 bases; nucleotides not matched to a gene: 13. The CDR3 runs 19 residues. Germline V gives CDR1 SGHVS, CDR2 FNYEAQ. The CDR3 DNA is TGTGCCAGCAGCTTAGTGACGACCGGGACTAGCGGGAGTAGCGACGAGCAGTACTTC. Translated, it gives CASSLVTTGTSGSSDEQYF.

The sample holds many counts of this clonotype. The chain joins TRBV7-2 to TRBJ2-5, with TRBD1 matching over 8 bases. The CDR3 has 16 amino acids. V was clipped by 3 bases and J by 5 bases; unmatched bases: 11. CDR1 and CDR2 from the germline V gene are SGHTA and FQGNSA. CDR3: CASSFRGQGASETQYF. The CDR3 coding sequence is TGTGCCAGCAGCTTCCGAGGGCAGGGGGCGAGTGAGACCCAGTACTTC.

Ten or more counts support this clonotype. The chain employs TRBV6-1 and TRBJ2-6; TRBD1 might be the D (6 bases). This CDR3 region has 15 residues. Between the trimmed V and J ends, which lost 6 bases and 1 base, there was a span of 10 bases. In germline, CDR1 is MNHNS, CDR2 SASEGT. The CDR3 DNA sequence: TGTGCCAGCAGGCCACAGGGATCTGGGGCCAACGTCCTGACTTTC. Amino acids: CASRPQGSGANVLTF.

Many counts were recorded for this clonotype. The rearrangement uses TRBV14 and TRBJ1-1; no definite D call. The germline V gene encodes CDR1 SGHDN and CDR2 FVKESK. V lost 4 bases and J 6 bases, leaving 12 bases between the germline ends. This CDR3 is 13 amino acids long. CDR3 nucleotides: TGTGCCAGCAGCCGCGGACGGCGGGCTGAAGCTTTCTTT. Its translation: CASSRGRRAEAFF.

This clonotype was detected only once. The chain employs TRBV25-1 and TRBJ2-2; a possible D gene is TRBD2 (7 bases). This CDR3 spans 15 amino acids. Trimming removed 3 bases at V and 8 bases at J, with 16 bases between. Germline CDR1 reads MGHDK; CDR2 reads SYGVNS. CDR3: CASSDTGGAEGELFF. CDR3 in DNA: TGTGCCAGCAGTGACACGGGGGGCGCGGAGGGGGAGCTGTTTTTT.

This clonotype was counted ten times or more. The rearrangement uses TRBV28 and TRBJ2-4; D gene ambiguous. Deletions cut 3 bases from V and 0 bases from J, with 12 bases between. Germline V gives CDR1 MDHEN, CDR2 SYDVKM. This CDR3 has 16 residues. The CDR3 DNA follows: TGTGCCAGCAGTTTCAGCAGCCTGAGAGCCAAAAACATTCAGTACTTC. Translating it yields CASSFSSLRAKNIQYF.

V gene TRBV29-1 combines with J gene TRBJ2-7, with D perhaps TRBD2 (5 bases). The CDR3 has 11 residues. Germline V gene data show CDR1 as SQVTM and CDR2 as ANQGSEA. The V end lost 3 bases, the J end lost 7 bases, and 10 bases lay between the germline ends. CDR3 in amino acids: CSVDSGGEQYF. The CDR3 coding sequence is TGCAGCGTTGACTCGGGCGGGGAGCAGTACTTC.

There are a few counts of this clonotype. This chain links TRBV6-1 with TRBJ1-6; tentatively, D is TRBD1 (6 bases). The CDR3 sequence is 14 residues long. Trimming stripped 5 bases from V and 7 bases from J, with 12 bases between. Germline V gene data show CDR1 as MNHNS and CDR2 as SASEGT. This CDR3 is CASSYGGANSPLHF. CDR3 DNA sequence: TGTGCCAGCAGTTATGGGGGGGCGAATTCACCCCTCCACTTT.

This clonotype was recorded many times. V and J are TRBV20-1 and TRBJ2-3, with 7 bases lining up with TRBD2. The germline V gene has CDR1 DFQATT and CDR2 SNEGSKA (reference sequence). The CDR3 is made up of 16 amino acids. V dropped 1 base and J dropped 6; count of bases not matched to a gene: 13. The chain's CDR3 is CSARGTLAEAGDTQYF. CDR3 in DNA: TGCAGTGCTAGAGGAACCCTAGCGGAGGCAGGCGATACGCAGTATTTT.

This clonotype was detected many times. V is TRBV11-2 and J is TRBJ2-1; unclear D gene. Germline V gene data show CDR1 as SGHAT and CDR2 as FQNNGV. The CDR3 totals 15 residues. The germline V and J ends were trimmed by 7 bases and 7 bases, with 20 bases remaining between them. The DNA of the CDR3 is TGTGCCAGCACCAACGGGCGGACCGTGGCTAATGAGCAGTTCTTC. Translating it yields CASTNGRTVANEQFF.

This clonotype came up many times. This chain joins TRBV4-2 and TRBJ1-6; D ambiguous. The CDR3 sequence is 18 residues long. Germline V lookup: CDR1 LGHNA, CDR2 YNFKEQ. Trimming removed 1 base from V and 7 bases from J, with 20 bases in between. The CDR3 here is CASSQVRPGNRGNSPLHF. The CDR3 DNA follows: TGTGCCAGCAGCCAAGTCAGGCCGGGCAACCGAGGAAATTCACCCCTCCACTTT.

This clonotype has a count of ten or more. V and J are TRBV30 and TRBJ1-1; no clear D gene. This CDR3 contains 13 residues. In germline, CDR1 is GTSNPN, CDR2 SVGIG (reference sequence). The V end was cut by 4 bases, the J end by 1 base, with 10 bases between. This CDR3 is CAWKTSANTEAFF. CDR3 DNA: TGTGCCTGGAAAACGTCAGCGAACACTGAAGCTTTCTTT.

Details on this clonotype: This may come from a read error, since a much larger clone is one base off. The genes are TRBV4-1 and TRBJ2-3, with D unresolved. From germline, CDR1 is MGHRA and CDR2 YSYEKL. CDR3 length: 16 amino acids. The CDR3 nucleotides read TGCGCCAGCAGCCCCCTCCAATCGGAGCGCACAGATACGCGGTATTTT. Translating gives CASSPLQSERTDTRYF.

The J gene is TRBJ1-2, the V gene TRBV7-9; 9 bases align to TRBD1. The germline V gene encodes CDR1 SEHNR and CDR2 FQNEAQ (reference sequence). The CDR3 extends over 15 amino acids. The junction had 8 bases not matched to a gene; V was cut back by 5 bases and J by 4 bases. The CDR3 region is CASSTRTGDSYGYTF. CDR3 DNA: TGTGCCAGCAGCACCCGGACAGGGGACTCCTATGGCTACACCTTC.

Ten or more counts support this clonotype. This rearrangement joins TRBV28 to TRBJ1-6; no definite D call. CDR3 size: 15 residues. Germline lookup yields CDR1 MDHEN and CDR2 SYDVKM. The V gene lost 1 base and the J gene lost 10 bases, with 14 bases spanning the gap. The CDR3 coding sequence is TGTGCCAGCAGTTTATCTTCCAGAGTAACCTCACCCCTCCACTTT. Amino acid sequence: CASSLSSRVTSPLHF.

This clonotype has at least ten counts. The chain employs TRBV2 and TRBJ1-5, with D possibly being TRBD1 (5 bases). CDR1 and CDR2 from the germline V gene are SNHLY and FYNNEI. This CDR3 is 14 amino acids long. V shed 4 bases and J shed 3 bases, with 10 bases lying between them. In DNA, the CDR3 is TGTGCCAGCAGTGCTGACAGATACAATCAGCCCCAGCATTTT. It encodes CASSADRYNQPQHF.

The gene calls are TRBV27 and TRBJ2-1, with D perhaps TRBD1 (5 bases). Per germline, CDR1 MNHEY and CDR2 SMNVEV (reference sequence). V gave up 5 bases and J gave up 10 bases, with 18 bases separating them. The CDR3 has 14 amino acids. CDR3 amino acids: CASSGLDSPYEQFF. CDR3 DNA sequence: TGTGCCAGCAGTGGTCTTGACAGCCCGTACGAGCAGTTCTTC.

This clonotype was detected many times. This rearrangement joins TRBV7-2 to TRBJ2-2; D is unclear. Germline values: CDR1 SGHTA, CDR2 FQGNSA. This CDR3 is 14 amino acids long. The V end lost 5 bases, the J end lost 4 bases, and 11 bases lay between the germline ends. Written as DNA, the CDR3 is TGTGCCAGCAGCCCTCGATATATCACCGGGGAGCTGTTTTTT. This sequence encodes CASSPRYITGELFF. Complete variable domain (other parts from reference TRBV7-2 and TRBJ2-2): GAGVSQSPSNKVTEKGKDVELRCDPISGHTALYWYRQSLGQGLEFLIYFQGNSAPDKSGLPSDRFSAERTGGSVSTLTIQRTQQEDSAVYLCASSPRYITGELFFGEGSRLTVL.

This clonotype was seen ten or more times. This sequence joins TRBV24-1 and TRBJ2-5; TRBD1 or TRBD2 may be the D gene (6 bases each). From germline, CDR1 is KGHDR and CDR2 SFDVKD. The CDR3 loop spans 16 amino acids. V was cut by 4 bases and J by 4 bases, with 18 bases left in between. CDR3 protein: CATSDPGGRGGETQYF. The CDR3, as DNA: TGTGCCACCAGTGACCCCGGGGGCAGGGGAGGAGAGACCCAGTACTTC.

This clonotype showed up many times. This rearrangement joins TRBV28 to TRBJ1-1, with a possible D match to TRBD1 (5 bases). The CDR3 is 13 residues long. Trimming removed 2 bases from V and 4 bases from J, with 8 bases in between. Germline CDR1 MDHEN, CDR2 SYDVKM. CDR3 bases: TGTGCCAGCAGTTTAACAGGAACCACTGAAGCTTTCTTT. This codes for CASSLTGTTEAFF.